This T cell receptor beta chain derives from a study of patients and donors after allogeneic stem cell transplantation. This clonotype came up a few times. Trimming removed 9 bases from V and 7 bases from J, with 9 bases in between. Germline V gene sequence: CDR1 KGHDR, CDR2 SFDVKD. The CDR3 covers 11 residues. TCRdb passed the RT-PCR reads through MiXCR, listing each CDR3 protein once. The data show a few hundred thousand distinct CDR3 sequences, 35% to 45% seen once. The sequenced sample consisted of blood, either unsorted or a sorted T cell fraction (not recorded which). The rearrangement links TRBV24-1 to TRBJ2-1, with D unclear. The TCR was taken from a human donor who was either an allogeneic HSCT recipient or a stem cell or donor lymphocyte infusion donor (not recorded which). It is not recorded whose cells these are; they may come from a transplant donor. This CDR3 is CATALQNEQFF. The CDR3 nucleotides read TGTGCCACCGCTCTGCAGAATGAGCAGTTCTTC.